The table lists the clone carrying this T cell receptor beta chain with many counts. What it binds is not known. CDR1 is ENHRY, CDR2 SYGVKD, per germline. Trimming removed 3 bases from V and 4 bases from J; junction bases left unmatched: 7. There are 16 residues in the CDR3. MiXCR, run by TCRdb on the 5' RACE reads, gives a single entry per CDR3 protein. The sample includes about 28,000 distinct CDR3 sequences, about 7% of them seen just once. The data derive from a study of spatial heterogeneity in lung cancer. Findings and caveats of the study: For expanded intratumoral alpha and beta TCRs, counts tracked tumor mutation counts.

Time point of the sample: sample taken at primary tumor resection. Samples came from some 73 TRACERx patients with untreated early-stage lung cancer. No cell sorting; template was whole RNA from tumor, lung tissue or PBMC. The sequences come from lung tumor tissue, collected at surgery. The chain uses TRBV10-3 and TRBJ2-7; 12 bases line up with TRBD1. This clonotype originated in a male donor with early-stage non-small cell lung cancer. CDR3 sequence: CAISEGTGGVKYEQYF. The CDR3 DNA follows: TGTGCCATCAGTGAAGGGACAGGGGGCGTTAAGTACGAGCAGTACTTC.